A single sample is the source of the 5 T cell receptor beta chains below, sequenced in a study of shared clonotypes between healthy human individuals. Clones were read by immunoSEQ multiplex PCR, and TCRdb kept only the in-frame ones, dropping some. The data hold around 350,000 clones, with less than 85% observed a single time. The sample was memory CD4+ T cells sorted from blood. Subset specified: CD45RA-negative fraction. Receptors originate from a man aged 25-45 years in good health.

This clone came up many times. This chain connects TRBV25-1 to TRBJ2-2; D is possibly TRBD2 (6 bases). Trimming took off 0 bases at V and 4 bases at J, with 12 bases between the two ends. The germline gives CDR1 MGHDK, CDR2 SYGVNS. The CDR3 spans 16 residues. CDR3 bases: TGTGCCAGCAGTGAATACAGGACGGAGGGCACCGGGGAGCTGTTTTTT. This gives the protein CASSEYRTEGTGELFF.

This clone was picked up one time. The chain recombines TRBV27 with TRBJ2-3; D gene unclear. V was pared by 3 bases and J by 4 bases, with 11 bases between. This CDR3 contains 14 residues. CDR1 and CDR2 (germline): MNHEY, SMNVEV (reference sequence). DNA for the CDR3: TGTGCCAGCAGTTTCGGTGTAATGGCAGATACGCAGTATTTT. Protein sequence: CASSFGVMADTQYF.

The chain carries TRBV10-1 and TRBJ2-7; 7 nucleotides line up with TRBD2. The CDR3 consists of 15 residues. Per the germline V gene, CDR1 is WNHNN and CDR2 is SYGVQD (reference sequence). V was pared by 3 bases and J by 3 bases, with 8 bases of the junction left unmatched. Here the CDR3 reads CASSESSGGFYEQYF. As DNA, the CDR3 is TGCGCCAGCAGTGAAAGTTCGGGAGGATTCTACGAGCAGTACTTC.

This clone showed up just once. The chain carries TRBV28 and TRBJ2-1; 9 positions agree with TRBD1. The CDR3 runs 19 residues. CDR1 and CDR2 (germline): MDHEN, SYDVKM. J gave up 4 bases and V 3 bases, and 16 bases lay outside the gene matches. The CDR3 bases are TGTGCCAGCAGTTTTGCGGGGATTGAACAGGGGGCTTCATACAATGAGCAGTTCTTC. Translation: CASSFAGIEQGASYNEQFF.

This chain connects TRBV5-4 to TRBJ2-5, with D maybe TRBD2 (6 bases). V was trimmed by 4 bases and J by 3 bases, leaving 13 bases between them. This CDR3 contains 14 residues. CDR1 is SGHNT and CDR2 is YYREEE in the germline V gene (reference sequence). The CDR3 loop is CASSPQPGEETQYF. CDR3 in DNA: TGTGCCAGCAGCCCCCAACCGGGGGAAGAGACCCAGTACTTC.